This T cell receptor (beta chain) derives from a study of blood T cell repertoires in COVID-19. Profiled with immunoSEQ multiplex PCR; TCRdb holds only in-frame clones, not every one. Of about 400,000 clones in the sample, roughly 86% were seen once. V was cut by 8 bases and J by 4 bases, with 21 bases left in between. CDR1 LNHDA and CDR2 SQIVND come from the germline V gene (reference sequence). This CDR3 is 15 amino acids long. The sequencing input was PBMCs or T cells enriched from blood (not recorded which). J is TRBJ2-7 and V is TRBV19, with a tentative D call TRBD1 (6 bases). This sequence originates from a man in his forties in a cohort exposed to, infected with or recovered from COVID-19 (not recorded which). This CDR3 is CASSDRTVLKYEQYF. The CDR3 DNA reads as TGTGCCAGTTCCGACAGGACCGTATTGAAATACGAGCAGTACTTC.